A single sample gave rise to the 18 T cell receptor beta chains below, sequenced in a study of blood T cell repertoires in COVID-19. Libraries were prepared by immunoSEQ multiplex PCR; TCRdb keeps only in-frame clonotypes and omits some of them. The data contain under 300,000 clones, about 90% of them seen just once; the ten biggest clones take up less than 4%. Material for sequencing was PBMCs or T cells enriched from blood (not recorded which). These receptors were collected from a woman between 35 and 50 years old with acute COVID-19.

This chain's CDR3 is CASSLVVNEQFF. Here the CDR3 DNA reads TGTGCCAGCAGCTTAGTAGTAAATGAGCAGTTCTTC. The rearrangement links TRBV7-6 to TRBJ2-1; no reliable D call. The germline V gene encodes CDR1 SGHVS and CDR2 FNYEAQ. Trimming stripped 1 base from V and 7 bases from J, with 5 bases between. The CDR3 is made up of 12 amino acids. Complete variable domain (other parts from reference TRBV7-6 and TRBJ2-1): GAGVSQSPRYKVTKRGQDVALRCDPISGHVSLYWYRQALGQGPEFLTYFNYEAQQDKSGLPNDRFSAERPEGSISTLTIQRTEQRDSAMYRCASSLVVNEQFFGPGTRLTVL.

V usage is TRBV28 and J usage is TRBJ1-5, with 8 bases that match TRBD1. The CDR3 is 15 amino acids. The ends lost 9 bases at V and 5 bases at J; junction bases unmatched: 12. CDR1 MDHEN and CDR2 SYDVKM come from the germline V gene. The CDR3 DNA reads TGTGCCAGTAGGCCCTCGACAGGGGTGGATCAGCCCCAGCATTTT. Translation: CASRPSTGVDQPQHF. The variable domain in full, with the rest retrieved from reference TRBV28 and TRBJ1-5, is DVKVTQSSRYLVKRTGEKVFLECVQDMDHENMFWYRQDPGLGLRLIYFSYDVKMKEKGDIPEGYSVSREKKERFSLILESASTNQTSMYLCASRPSTGVDQPQHFGDGTRLSIL.

The chain combines TRBV15 with TRBJ2-3, with D possibly being TRBD2 (6 bases). Germline CDR1 reads LNHNV; CDR2 reads YYDKDF (reference sequence). Trimming left V 5 bases short and J 2 bases short, with 26 bases between. This CDR3 is built from 19 residues. Here the CDR3 reads CATSRTPAGGLSHTDTQYF. CDR3 nucleotides: TGTGCCACCAGCCGGACCCCCGCCGGGGGACTCTCTCACACAGATACGCAGTATTTT.

This sequence joins TRBV3-1 (or the pseudogene TRBV3-2) and TRBJ2-3; 11 bases match TRBD2. The CDR3 sequence is 15 residues long. The germline gives CDR1 LGHDT, CDR2 YNNKEL (reference sequence). J was trimmed by 3 bases and V by 6 bases; bases with no gene match: 5. CDR3 region: CASRKTSGTTDTQYF. The CDR3, as DNA: TGTGCCAGCAGAAAGACTAGCGGGACGACAGATACGCAGTATTTT.

The J gene is TRBJ2-7, the V gene TRBV16; TRBD1 aligns across 8 bases. The CDR3 sequence is 16 residues long. V shed 0 bases and J 6 bases; nucleotides not matched to a gene: 10. Germline V lookup: CDR1 KGHSY, CDR2 FQNENV. The CDR3 spells CASSQSVGQGGREQYF. The DNA of the CDR3 is TGTGCCAGCAGCCAATCGGTAGGACAGGGAGGTCGCGAGCAGTACTTC.

CDR3 DNA: TGCGCCAGCAGCTTAAGCGGGAGTCCAGAGACCCAGTACTTC. Encoded protein: CASSLSGSPETQYF. The gene calls are TRBV5-1 and TRBJ2-5; the match to TRBD2 covers 8 bases. Germline V CDR1 and CDR2: SGHRS, YFSETQ. Trimming cost V 2 bases and J 4 bases; bases outside gene matches: 4. The CDR3 length is 14 residues.

V usage is TRBV18 and J usage is TRBJ1-5, with D tentatively TRBD1 (5 bases). Trimming removed 4 bases from V and 4 bases from J, with 14 bases in between. From germline, CDR1 is KGHSH and CDR2 LQKENI. The CDR3 runs 15 residues. DNA of the CDR3: TGTGCCAGCTCACGCGGGGCCCCGGTAAATCAGCCCCAGCATTTT. Translating it yields CASSRGAPVNQPQHF.

V and J are TRBV19 and TRBJ2-1; 8 bases map to TRBD2. Germline lookup yields CDR1 LNHDA and CDR2 SQIVND (reference sequence). J was trimmed by 6 bases and V by 6 bases; bases with no gene match: 7. This CDR3 is built from 14 residues. This CDR3 is CASRPSGYFNEQFF. The CDR3 DNA reads TGTGCCAGTAGGCCTAGCGGGTATTTCAATGAGCAGTTCTTC. Filled out from reference TRBV19 and TRBJ2-1, the complete variable domain reads DGGITQSPKYLFRKEGQNVTLSCEQNLNHDAMYWYRQDPGQGLRLIYYSQIVNDFQKGDIAEGYSVSREKKESFPLTVTSAQKNPTAFYLCASRPSGYFNEQFFGPGTRLTVL.

The chain links TRBV10-1 to TRBJ1-4; D not resolved. CDR3 length: 16 residues. CDR1 is WNHNN, CDR2 SYGVQD, per germline (reference sequence). V shed 8 bases and J shed 6 bases, with 22 bases lying between them. The CDR3 bases are TGCGCCAGCGGCTCGGGAACGGAGGAGCAGTATGAAAAACTGTTTTTT. Protein product: CASGSGTEEQYEKLFF.

The V call is TRBV4-2, the J call TRBJ2-7; 14 nucleotides match TRBD2. The CDR3 consists of 20 residues. The germline CDR1 and CDR2 sequences are LGHNA and YNFKEQ. Unmatched junction bases numbered 10, after V lost 0 bases and J lost 0 bases. The CDR3 DNA is TGTGCCAGCAGCCAAGATGTTGGGACTAGCGGGAGTTGGCCCTCCTACGAGCAGTACTTC. Its protein product is CASSQDVGTSGSWPSYEQYF.

This chain links TRBV30 with TRBJ1-2, with TRBD1 matching 8 bases. CDR3 length: 15 amino acids. CDR1 and CDR2 from the germline V gene are GTSNPN and SVGIG (reference sequence). J was trimmed by 6 bases and V by 3 bases; bases with no gene match: 12. The CDR3: CAWSQDQGAVNGYTF. The CDR3 coding sequence is TGTGCCTGGAGCCAAGACCAGGGGGCGGTTAATGGCTACACCTTC.

This clone is a singleton in its sample. The V and J genes are TRBV2 and TRBJ2-5, with unresolved D. From germline, CDR1 is SNHLY and CDR2 FYNNEI. CDR3 size: 12 residues. V gave up 7 bases and J gave up 2 bases, with 8 bases separating them. The CDR3 sequence: CASKSEQETQYF. The CDR3 DNA sequence: TGTGCCAGCAAGAGCGAGCAAGAGACCCAGTACTTC.

Only a few counts were recorded for this clone. This chain links TRBV9 with TRBJ1-6; D remains unclear. Deletions cut 4 bases from V and 0 bases from J, with 11 bases between. Per the germline V gene, CDR1 is SGDLS and CDR2 is YYNGEE. There are 16 residues in the CDR3. The DNA of the CDR3 is TGTGCCAGCAGCCCGGGAGCTAGCTCCTATAATTCACCCCTCCACTTT. Protein product: CASSPGASSYNSPLHF.

The gene calls are TRBV2 and TRBJ1-1, with 8 bases identical to TRBD1. The CDR3 contains 14 residues. Unmatched junction bases numbered 6, after V lost 5 bases and J lost 4 bases. Germline V gives CDR1 SNHLY, CDR2 FYNNEI. Written as DNA, the CDR3 is TGTGCCAGCAGTCCTCGGACAGGGACCACTGAAGCTTTCTTT. Its translation: CASSPRTGTTEAFF.

V is TRBV11-3 and J is TRBJ2-7, with D tentatively TRBD2 (6 bases). The germline V gene has CDR1 SGHNT and CDR2 YENEEA. The CDR3 runs 13 residues. The V end lost 4 bases, the J end lost 6 bases, and 13 bases lay between the germline ends. CDR3 nucleotides: TGTGCCAGCAGCTGGACTACGGGCGTCGAGCAGTACTTC. This sequence encodes CASSWTTGVEQYF.

The V call is TRBV7-8, the J call TRBJ1-3; 9 positions agree with TRBD1. The CDR3 has 16 amino acids. Germline values: CDR1 SGHVS, CDR2 FQNEAQ. V lost 1 base and J lost 2; bases outside the gene matches: 3. The CDR3 bases are TGTGCCAGCAGCTTAGTCGGGACAGGGACTGGAAACACCATATATTTT. Amino acids: CASSLVGTGTGNTIYF.

V gene TRBV29-1 combines with J gene TRBJ1-1, with D perhaps matching TRBD1 (5 bases). Germline CDR1 is SQVTM and CDR2 is ANQGSEA. Between the trimmed V and J ends, which lost 5 bases and 5 bases, there was a span of 15 bases. CDR3 length: 13 amino acids. The CDR3 protein is CSVHPRGKTEAFF. The CDR3 DNA follows: TGCAGCGTTCACCCCCGGGGGAAAACTGAAGCTTTCTTT. The complete variable domain, with remaining parts taken from reference TRBV29-1 and TRBJ1-1, reads SAVISQKPSRDICQRGTSLTIQCQVDSQVTMMFWYRQQPGQSLTLIATANQGSEATYESGFVIDKFPISRPNLTFSTLTVSNMSPEDSSIYLCSVHPRGKTEAFFGQGTRLTVV.

The chain has TRBV9 and TRBJ2-7; 7 bases fit TRBD1. V gave up 3 bases and J gave up 4 bases; unmatched junction bases: 4. The germline CDR1 and CDR2 sequences are SGDLS and YYNGEE. The CDR3 runs to 13 residues. CDR3 in amino acids: CASSEGQNYEQYF. The CDR3 coding sequence is TGTGCCAGCAGCGAGGGACAGAATTACGAGCAGTACTTC.